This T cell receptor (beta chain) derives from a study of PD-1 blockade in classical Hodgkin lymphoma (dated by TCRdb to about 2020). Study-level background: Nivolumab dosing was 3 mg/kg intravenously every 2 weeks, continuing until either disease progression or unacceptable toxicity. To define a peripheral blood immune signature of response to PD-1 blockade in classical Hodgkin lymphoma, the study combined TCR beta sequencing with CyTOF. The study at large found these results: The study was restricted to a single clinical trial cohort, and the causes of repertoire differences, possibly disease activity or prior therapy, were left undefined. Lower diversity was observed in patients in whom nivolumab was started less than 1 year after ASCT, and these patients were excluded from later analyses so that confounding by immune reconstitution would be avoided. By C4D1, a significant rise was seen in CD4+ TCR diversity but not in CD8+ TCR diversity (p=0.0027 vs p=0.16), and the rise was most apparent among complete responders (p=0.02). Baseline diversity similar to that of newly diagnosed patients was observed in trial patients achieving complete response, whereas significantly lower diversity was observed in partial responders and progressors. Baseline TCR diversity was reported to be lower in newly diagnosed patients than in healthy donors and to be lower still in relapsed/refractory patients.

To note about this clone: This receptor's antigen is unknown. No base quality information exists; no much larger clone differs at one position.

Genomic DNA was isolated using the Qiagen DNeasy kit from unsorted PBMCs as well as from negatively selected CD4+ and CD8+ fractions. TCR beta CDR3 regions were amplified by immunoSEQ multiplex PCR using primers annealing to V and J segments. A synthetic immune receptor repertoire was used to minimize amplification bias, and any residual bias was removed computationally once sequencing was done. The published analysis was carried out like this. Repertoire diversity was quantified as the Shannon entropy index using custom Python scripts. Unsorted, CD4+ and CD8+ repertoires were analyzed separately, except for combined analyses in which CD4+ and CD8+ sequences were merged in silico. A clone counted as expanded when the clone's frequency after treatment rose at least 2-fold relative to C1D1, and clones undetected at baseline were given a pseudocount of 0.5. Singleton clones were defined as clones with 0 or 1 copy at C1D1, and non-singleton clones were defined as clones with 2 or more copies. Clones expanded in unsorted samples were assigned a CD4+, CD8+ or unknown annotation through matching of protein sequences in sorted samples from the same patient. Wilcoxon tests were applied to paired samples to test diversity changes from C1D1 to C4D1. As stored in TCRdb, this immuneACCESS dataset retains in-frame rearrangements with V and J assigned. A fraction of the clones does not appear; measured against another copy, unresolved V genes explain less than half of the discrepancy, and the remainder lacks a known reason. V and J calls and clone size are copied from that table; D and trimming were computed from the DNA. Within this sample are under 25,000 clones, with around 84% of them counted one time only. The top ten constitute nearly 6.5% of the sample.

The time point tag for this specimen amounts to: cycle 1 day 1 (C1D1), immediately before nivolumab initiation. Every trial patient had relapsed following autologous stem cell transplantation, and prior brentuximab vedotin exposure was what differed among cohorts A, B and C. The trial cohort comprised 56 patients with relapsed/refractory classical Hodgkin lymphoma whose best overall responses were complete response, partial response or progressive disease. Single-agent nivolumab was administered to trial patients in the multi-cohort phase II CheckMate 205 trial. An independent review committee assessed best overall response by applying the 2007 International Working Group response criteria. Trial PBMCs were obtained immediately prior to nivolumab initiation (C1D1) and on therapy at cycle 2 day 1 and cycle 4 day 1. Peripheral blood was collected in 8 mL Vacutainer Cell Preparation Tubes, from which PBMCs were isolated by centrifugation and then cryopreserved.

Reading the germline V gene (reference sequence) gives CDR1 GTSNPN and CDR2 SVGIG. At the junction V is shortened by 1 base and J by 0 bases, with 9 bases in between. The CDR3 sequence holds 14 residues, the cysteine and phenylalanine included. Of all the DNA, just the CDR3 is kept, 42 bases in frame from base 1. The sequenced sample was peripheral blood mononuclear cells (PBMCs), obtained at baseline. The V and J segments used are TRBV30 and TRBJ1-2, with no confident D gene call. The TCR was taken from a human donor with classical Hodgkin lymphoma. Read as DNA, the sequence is TGTGCCTGGAGTGGAGCCCCAGCTAACTATGGCTACACCTTC. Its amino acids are CAWSGAPANYGYTF.